What follows are 8 T cell receptor beta chains derived from one specimen sequenced in a study of blood T cell repertoires in COVID-19. The table came from immunoSEQ multiplex PCR; TCRdb's copy has only in-frame clones and leaves some out. The sample carries under 45,000 clones, approximately 88% recorded once. Sequenced material: peripheral blood. Receptor source: a woman aged 40 to 49 with acute or convalescent COVID-19.

This sequence joins TRBV7-9 and TRBJ1-2, with 9 nucleotides matching TRBD1. J lost 7 bases, V lost 1 base, and 4 bases had no gene match. Per the germline V gene, CDR1 is SEHNR and CDR2 is FQNEAQ (reference sequence). CDR3 length: 14 residues. As DNA, the CDR3 is TGTGCCAGCAGCTTAGGGACAGGGGATAGTGGCTACACCTTC. Protein sequence: CASSLGTGDSGYTF.

V gene TRBV28 combines with J gene TRBJ2-2; D remains unclear. The CDR3 consists of 13 residues. The V end lost 6 bases, the J end lost 5 bases, and 10 bases lay between the germline ends. CDR1 and CDR2 (germline): MDHEN, SYDVKM. The CDR3, as DNA: TGTGCCAGCAGCACGGGTATTACCGGGGAGCTGTTTTTT. Translation gives CASSTGITGELFF.

The rearrangement joins TRBV5-8 to TRBJ2-1; 11 bases line up with TRBD2. The CDR3 totals 15 residues. Germline loops: CDR1 SGHTS, CDR2 YDEGEE. V was clipped by 0 bases and J by 6 bases; unmatched bases: 2. In DNA form, the CDR3 reads TGTGCCAGCAGCTTGGAGACTAGCGGGGCCAATGAGCAGTTCTTC. It specifies CASSLETSGANEQFF.

The chain carries TRBV5-5 and TRBJ1-6; D may be TRBD1 (6 bases). Germline assignment: CDR1 SGHKS and CDR2 YYEKEE (reference sequence). The CDR3 runs 16 residues. The V end lost 0 bases, the J end lost 11 bases, and 18 bases lay between the germline ends. In DNA, the CDR3 is TGTGCCAGCAGCTTGGAGGGACAACGGGGTGGGGCACCCCTCCACTTT. It translates to CASSLEGQRGGAPLHF.

This chain links TRBV4-1 with TRBJ2-1; 11 positions match TRBD2. Germline lookup yields CDR1 MGHRA and CDR2 YSYEKL. Germline trimming cut 4 bases from V and 9 bases from J; bases unmatched to any gene: 11. The CDR3 contains 16 residues. CDR3 nucleotides: TGCGCCAGCAGCCCTTCCCTAGCGGGAGGTTTAGGTGAGCAGTTCTTC. Translating it yields CASSPSLAGGLGEQFF.

This chain connects TRBV5-1 to TRBJ1-2; TRBD1 agrees at 9 bases. The junction had 14 bases not matched to a gene; V was cut back by 2 bases and J by 9 bases. Germline CDR1 SGHRS, CDR2 YFSETQ. The CDR3 is 16 residues long. The CDR3 DNA sequence: TGCGCCAGCAGCTTACGCCAATTGTGGACAGGGGATAGCTACACCTTC. Amino acid sequence: CASSLRQLWTGDSYTF.

The V gene is TRBV5-6, the J gene TRBJ2-3; 7 nucleotides match TRBD2. CDR1 is SGHDT and CDR2 is YYEEEE in the germline V gene. After removal of 2 bases from V and 3 bases from J, the junction contained 6 bases not matched to a gene. This CDR3 region has 15 residues. This CDR3 reads CASSLPGLQTDTQYF. The CDR3 DNA reads as TGTGCCAGCAGCTTACCGGGACTACAGACAGATACGCAGTATTTT.

The chain joins TRBV3-1 (or the pseudogene TRBV3-2) to TRBJ2-7, with D perhaps TRBD2 (5 bases). The length of the CDR3 is 12 residues. Per the germline V gene, CDR1 is LGHDT and CDR2 is YNNKEL (reference sequence). Trimming shortened V by 5 bases and J by 4 bases, and 9 bases separated the two germline ends. This CDR3 reads CASSFGGYEQYF. The CDR3 DNA reads TGTGCCAGCAGCTTTGGAGGATACGAGCAGTACTTC.